This TCR beta chain was retrieved from a study of T and B cells in COVID-19 patients. Study-level background: COVID-19 patients gave peripheral blood either during active infection or after recovery. Comorbidities linked to unfavorable COVID-19 outcome were present in about 90% of the 20 active-infection patients.

Comments on this clonotype: Its antigen is unidentified.

From blood, roughly 240-550 ng of genomic DNA served as TRB template. BIOMED2 TRB-A/B primer pools were used in multiplex TRB PCR. TCRdb passed the multiplex PCR reads through MiXCR, listing each CDR3 protein once. The sample has 8,000 or so distinct CDR3 sequences, 35% to 50% seen once. Whole-study results and caveats: Blood from mildly ill patients while symptomatic, and early samples from severe cases, were scarce.

This CDR3 region has 14 residues. V trimming: 5 bases; J trimming: 5 bases; junction bases outside the gene matches: 3. CDR1 is SGHRS and CDR2 is YFSETQ in the germline V gene. The chain uses TRBV5-1 and TRBJ2-3; 12 bases are shared with TRBD2. Sample: blood. The TCR comes from a human donor who had recovered from COVID-19. The chain's CDR3 is CASSVTSGGDTQYF. The CDR3 DNA is TGCGCCAGCAGTGTGACTAGCGGGGGAGATACGCAGTATTTT.